The source of this TCR beta chain is a study of blood T cells in healthy people across ages. The study, taken as a whole, reports: Roughly linear age-related decline in beta diversity appeared, significant by age 40.

Germline V gives CDR1 SQVTM, CDR2 ANQGSEA. There are 14 residues in the CDR3. V gave up 3 bases and J gave up 4 bases, with 12 bases separating them. As to this clonotype: What it recognizes is unknown.

Alongside a J-beta primer mix, a sample-barcoded 5' primer served in a second PCR lasting about 6 to 12 cycles. TCRdb used MiXCR to reprocess the 5' RACE reads, holding one entry per CDR3 protein. The sample consists of approximately 780,000 distinct CDR3 sequences, roughly 24% of them appearing once. The same data also contributed to another study, on T cells of mothers and their children.

V and J are TRBV29-1 and TRBJ2-2; D might be TRBD1 or TRBD2, each matching 5 bases. Sequenced: blood. The TCR originated in a boy younger than 18 in good health. The CDR3 protein is CSVDRGAGTGELFF. The CDR3 DNA is TGCAGCGTTGATCGAGGGGCCGGCACCGGGGAGCTGTTTTTT.